This T cell receptor beta chain appears in the sequencing data of a study of T cells in Graves' hyperthyroidism and ophthalmopathy. Researchers amplified the TCR beta CDR3 regions from RNA transcripts. HTBI primers were the set used in a first-round RT-PCR of the TCR CDR3. TCRdb re-derived calls from the multiplex PCR reads in MiXCR, one entry per CDR3 protein. The table records 550,000 to 700,000 distinct CDR3 sequences, about 43% of them present only once. A note on this clonotype: The target antigen is unknown.

Study conclusions and caveats: Onset of ophthalmopathy came a median roughly 6.4 months after the model predicted it.

The CDR3 has 13 amino acids. Germline values: CDR1 ENHRY, CDR2 SYGVKD. The V and J ends lost 6 bases and 4 bases, in that order; junction bases with no gene match: 5. This sequence joins TRBV10-3 and TRBJ1-2; 7 bases align to TRBD1. The source is an adult woman with Graves' disease, either hyperthyroidism or ophthalmopathy (not recorded which). Sequencing was carried out using peripheral blood or thyroid tissue (not recorded which). The CDR3 DNA reads TGTGCCATCAGCGTTGACAGGGTCTATGGCTACACCTTC. Its protein product is CAISVDRVYGYTF.